Listed below are T cell receptor beta chains from one sample, sequenced in a study of control samples from healthy donors and cancer patients. Some clones are missing from TCRdb's copy, which holds only in-frame ones; the method was immunoSEQ multiplex PCR. This sample has about 140,000 clones; 92% occur once, and the top ten carry about 11%. Sequencing was carried out using blood. These receptors originate from a young man in good health. Both conserved end residues are part of each CDR3. A D gene is named only where the DNA matches it firmly. Some rows mark clone size as missing; the rest say once, few, many or name a class of expanded clone.

V	size	D	J	DNA	CDR3
TRBV29-1	once	-	TRBJ1-2	TGCAGCGTTGGACAGACATTCTATGGCTACACCTTC	CSVGQTFYGYTF
TRBV6-6	-	-	TRBJ1-4	TGTGCCAGCAGTTACACGAAGGGTGTCGAAAAACTGTTTTTT	CASSYTKGVEKLFF
TRBV30	-	TRBD2	TRBJ2-5	TGTGCCTGGAGTGGGACTAGCGTAAGGGAGACCCAGTACTTC	CAWSGTSVRETQYF
TRBV9	once	-	TRBJ2-3	TGTGCCAGCAGCCCCAGCTCAGGGGCCGGGGCAGATACGCAGTATTTT	CASSPSSGAGADTQYF
TRBV30	-	-	TRBJ1-2	TGTGCCTGGAACGCTAACTATGGCTACACCTTC	CAWNANYGYTF
TRBV7-9	once	-	TRBJ1-1	TGTGCCAGCAGCGCACAGCGCCCTGAAGCTTTCTTT	CASSAQRPEAFF
TRBV7-8	-	-	TRBJ1-2	TGTGCCAGTGGGCCGAGCCCCAACTATGGCTACACCTTC	CASGPSPNYGYTF
TRBV28	-	-	TRBJ1-3	TGTGCCAGCAGTTTAAGGGGGGGCTCTGGAAACACCATATATTTT	CASSLRGGSGNTIYF
TRBV6-6	-	TRBD2	TRBJ2-3	TGTGCCAGCAGTGGGGGGACTAATACGCAGTATTTT	CASSGGTNTQYF
TRBV3-1/TRBV3-2	-	-	TRBJ1-2	TGTGCCAGCCGCGGGGCCAATAACTATGGCTACACCTTC	CASRGANNYGYTF
TRBV18	-	TRBD1	TRBJ1-3	TGTGCCAGCTCACGGGACAGTAGTGTATCTGGAAACACCATATATTTT	CASSRDSSVSGNTIYF
TRBV5-6	-	-	TRBJ1-1	TGTGCCAGCAGAAAGGAGATGTATTCGAACACTGAAGCTTTCTTT	CASRKEMYSNTEAFF
TRBV7-9	-	-	TRBJ2-7	TGTGCCAGCAGCCGCCCCGGGGGCGAGCAGTACTTC	CASSRPGGEQYF
TRBV28	-	-	TRBJ1-2	TGTGCCAGCAGTTCGTCACCTCAGGGTTCCCGAGGCTACACCTTC	CASSSSPQGSRGYTF
TRBV18	-	-	TRBJ1-2	TGTGCCAGCTCACCAGATCTTGGACAGCCAACCCATGGCTACACCTTC	CASSPDLGQPTHGYTF
TRBV28	-	-	TRBJ1-5	TGTGCCAGCAGGACTGTACCCGGGGGTCAGCCCCAGCATTTT	CASRTVPGGQPQHF
TRBV5-5	-	TRBD2	TRBJ2-3	TGTGCCAGCAGCTCAAGGACTAGCGGGGGACCTACAGATACGCAGTATTTT	CASSSRTSGGPTDTQYF
TRBV27	once	-	TRBJ2-7	TGTGCCAGCAGTTTGGAACCGGGAGTTTCCTACGAGCAGTACTTC	CASSLEPGVSYEQYF
TRBV6-5	-	TRBD2	TRBJ2-3	TGTGCCAGCGGGCCCAGCGGGGGCACAGATACGCAGTATTTT	CASGPSGGTDTQYF
TRBV18	-	TRBD1	TRBJ1-1	TGTGCCAGCTCAAGAGACAGGGCTTGGGCTTTCTTT	CASSRDRAWAFF
TRBV4-2	-	TRBD1	TRBJ1-1	TGTGCCAGCAGCCAACCGGACAGGGAAGGGGGTGAAGCTTTCTTT	CASSQPDREGGEAFF
TRBV6-5	-	-	TRBJ1-6	TGTGCCAGCAGACAGATACAGGGAAAGAATTCACCCCTCCACTTT	CASRQIQGKNSPLHF
TRBV15	-	TRBD1	TRBJ1-5	TGTGCCACCAGCAGTGACACCGGGACAGGGTATCAGCCCCAGCATTTT	CATSSDTGTGYQPQHF
TRBV5-1	once	-	TRBJ1-1	TGCGCCAGCAGCTCAGAGGGACTCCCGGTTGAAGCTTTCTTT	CASSSEGLPVEAFF
TRBV28	-	-	TRBJ1-1	TGTGCCAGCAGTTTATTATCCTTGAGGCCGGGCCTGAACACTGAAGCTTTCTTT	CASSLLSLRPGLNTEAFF
TRBV14	once	-	TRBJ2-5	TGTGCCAGCAGCCATTTCAGGGCGAAGACCCAGTACTTC	CASSHFRAKTQYF
TRBV27	once	-	TRBJ2-7	TGTGCCAGCAGGGGTTCGGGCGAGCAGTACTTC	CASRGSGEQYF
TRBV7-8	-	-	TRBJ1-5	TGTGCCAGCAGCCTACGGAAGGGGGTCCAGCCCCAGCATTTT	CASSLRKGVQPQHF
TRBV18	-	-	TRBJ1-1	TGTGCCAGCTCACCGACAGTACAGATGAACACTGAAGCTTTCTTT	CASSPTVQMNTEAFF
TRBV4-2	-	-	TRBJ1-1	TGTGCCAGCAGCCAAGTAGGGCGGGGACCCATGAACACTGAAGCTTTCTTT	CASSQVGRGPMNTEAFF
TRBV5-4	-	TRBD2	TRBJ2-5	TGTGCCACTACTAGCGGGAAAGGGCACCAAGAGACCCAGTACTTC	CATTSGKGHQETQYF
TRBV4-3	once	-	TRBJ1-6	TGCGCCAGCAGCCTTTCTGACGGTTATAATTCACCCCTCCACTTT	CASSLSDGYNSPLHF
TRBV28	few	TRBD2	TRBJ2-5	TGTGCCAGCAGCGAAGGACTAGCGGGAGGGGTGTACCAAGAGACCCAGTACTTC	CASSEGLAGGVYQETQYF
TRBV19	few	TRBD1	TRBJ1-1	TGTGCCAGTAGTATAAGGGACAGGCGAAGGACTGAAGCTTTCTTT	CASSIRDRRRTEAFF
TRBV15	-	TRBD1	TRBJ2-3	TGTGCCACCAGCAGAGGGGCAGGGGGAATGGCAGATACGCAGTATTTT	CATSRGAGGMADTQYF
TRBV6-4	-	-	TRBJ2-3	TGTGCCAGCAGTGAGGGAGAAGGTACAGATACGCAGTATTTT	CASSEGEGTDTQYF
TRBV6-1	few	-	TRBJ1-4	TGTGCCAGCAGTGAAGCCCCGGAGAATGAAAAACTGTTTTTT	CASSEAPENEKLFF
TRBV30	-	-	TRBJ2-2	TGTGCCTGGAGTGTAGGACCCGGGGAGCTGTTTTTT	CAWSVGPGELFF
TRBV28	-	TRBD1	TRBJ1-2	TGTGCCAGCAGTTTATACCCCCCTGGGACAGAGCTTAGGGGCTACACCTTC	CASSLYPPGTELRGYTF
TRBV5-8	-	TRBD2	TRBJ2-3	TGTGCCAGCAACCCTCTAACTAGCGGGAGGGCAGATACGCAGTATTTT	CASNPLTSGRADTQYF
TRBV2	-	-	TRBJ2-3	TGTGCCAGCAGTGACCCCTCTTTGAGCGGGTCTAGCACAGATACGCAGTATTTT	CASSDPSLSGSSTDTQYF
TRBV7-9	-	TRBD2	TRBJ2-1	TGTGCCAGCAGCCCGAGTCAGGGACTAGCCTACAATGAGCAGTTCTTC	CASSPSQGLAYNEQFF
TRBV28	once	-	TRBJ1-1	TGTGCCAGCAGTTTCCGAGGGATCCCTCCTTTCTTT	CASSFRGIPPFF
TRBV29-1	-	-	TRBJ1-2	TGCAGCGTTACTCCCGCCGGCAGAGACTATGGCTACACCTTC	CSVTPAGRDYGYTF
TRBV2	-	TRBD1	TRBJ1-2	TGTGCCAGCAGTGAACGGGGACAGCCCTATGGCTACACCTTC	CASSERGQPYGYTF
TRBV7-2	-	-	TRBJ2-7	TGTGCCAGCAGCTTAGAAGTTGCACGGGGGAGCGAGCAGTACTTC	CASSLEVARGSEQYF
TRBV2	-	-	TRBJ1-4	TGTGCCAGCAGTCCGGACTTAACAACTAATGAAAAACTGTTTTTT	CASSPDLTTNEKLFF
TRBV28	-	TRBD1	TRBJ1-2	TGTGCCAGCAGCCGCAGGGGGCAAGTGAAGAACACCTTC	CASSRRGQVKNTF
TRBV18	-	TRBD1	TRBJ1-6	TGTGCCAGCTCAAAAGGACAGGGGTCGGTTTTTTCACCCCTCCACTTT	CASSKGQGSVFSPLHF